This is a list of T cell receptor beta chains from one sample in a study of shared clonotypes between healthy human individuals. TCRdb's table, derived via immunoSEQ multiplex PCR, lists solely in-frame clones and lacks some. This table has about 2.4 million clones, 80% to 95% appearing once. The sequenced material came from naive CD4+ T cells from PBMCs. The origin of the receptors is a man in his late teens or twenties in good health. Some clones in this sample may be carry-over from other donors' samples. Each CDR3 is given with its conserved first and last residue. Fields, in order: J gene, D gene, V gene, clone size, CDR3 DNA, CDR3 protein. A D gene is named only where the DNA matches it firmly. Part of the rows lack a size; the others show once, few, many or a class for expanded clones.

j_call: TRBJ2-1; d_call: -; v_call: TRBV29-1; clone_size: -; cdr3_nt: TGCAGAGCCGGGGAGTACAATGAGCAGTTCTTC; cdr3_aa: CRAGEYNEQFF
j_call: TRBJ2-3; d_call: -; v_call: TRBV27; clone_size: -; cdr3_nt: TGTGCCAGCAGTAGATCACTGACAGATACGCAGTATTTT; cdr3_aa: CASSRSLTDTQYF
j_call: TRBJ1-2; d_call: TRBD1; v_call: TRBV5-1; clone_size: -; cdr3_nt: TGCGCCAGCAGCAGCGCAGCGGGACAGGGGCCCCTGGGGTATGGCTACACCTTC; cdr3_aa: CASSSAAGQGPLGYGYTF
j_call: TRBJ2-7; d_call: TRBD1; v_call: TRBV25-1; clone_size: -; cdr3_nt: TGTGCCAGTGCGGACAGGGTAGTAGGCGAGCAGTACTTC; cdr3_aa: CASADRVVGEQYF
j_call: TRBJ1-1; d_call: -; v_call: TRBV5-3; clone_size: -; cdr3_nt: TGTGCCAGAAGCTGGGGGTCGCCCTTTGAAGCTTTCTTT; cdr3_aa: CARSWGSPFEAFF
j_call: TRBJ1-4; d_call: TRBD1; v_call: TRBV5-5; clone_size: -; cdr3_nt: TGTGCCAGCAGCTTGAGACAGGGGGTTCCAAATGAAAAACTGTTTTTT; cdr3_aa: CASSLRQGVPNEKLFF
j_call: TRBJ2-1; d_call: -; v_call: TRBV14; clone_size: -; cdr3_nt: TGTGCCAGCAGCCAAGCCAGGTTTTCCTACAATGAGCAGTTCTTC; cdr3_aa: CASSQARFSYNEQFF
j_call: TRBJ2-3; d_call: -; v_call: TRBV29-1; clone_size: -; cdr3_nt: TGCAGCGTCCTGGGCAGGTTCACAGATACGCAGTATTTT; cdr3_aa: CSVLGRFTDTQYF
j_call: TRBJ1-1; d_call: TRBD1; v_call: TRBV7-9; clone_size: -; cdr3_nt: TGTGCCAGCAGCTTAGTCCCGGGACAGGGTCACACTGAAGCTTTCTTT; cdr3_aa: CASSLVPGQGHTEAFF
j_call: TRBJ1-2; d_call: -; v_call: TRBV2; clone_size: few; cdr3_nt: TGTGCCAGCAGTAACTATGGCTACACCTTC; cdr3_aa: CASSNYGYTF
j_call: TRBJ2-7; d_call: -; v_call: TRBV7-8; clone_size: -; cdr3_nt: TGTGCCAGCAGCTTAGGGACCGGGCAGGGGAAAGGAGAGCAGTACTTC; cdr3_aa: CASSLGTGQGKGEQYF
j_call: TRBJ2-2; d_call: -; v_call: TRBV6-5; clone_size: once; cdr3_nt: TGTGCCAGCAGGGGACCAACAGGGACCGGGGAGCTGTTTTTT; cdr3_aa: CASRGPTGTGELFF
j_call: TRBJ2-3; d_call: -; v_call: TRBV28; clone_size: -; cdr3_nt: TGTGCCAGCAGGCCCGACCCCGCGGCGCAGTATTTT; cdr3_aa: CASRPDPAAQYF
j_call: TRBJ2-7; d_call: -; v_call: TRBV5-1; clone_size: -; cdr3_nt: TGCGCCAGCAGCTTGGGCGACGATCCTACCTACGAGCAGTACTTC; cdr3_aa: CASSLGDDPTYEQYF
j_call: TRBJ1-5; d_call: TRBD1; v_call: TRBV2; clone_size: -; cdr3_nt: TGTGCCAGCCTACAGGGGAGCAATCAGCCCCAGCATTTT; cdr3_aa: CASLQGSNQPQHF
j_call: TRBJ1-5; d_call: TRBD1; v_call: TRBV29-1; clone_size: few; cdr3_nt: TGCAGCGTAGGGACAGGGGATCAGCCCCAGCATTTT; cdr3_aa: CSVGTGDQPQHF
j_call: TRBJ1-2; d_call: TRBD1; v_call: TRBV28; clone_size: -; cdr3_nt: TGTGCCAGCAGTTTAACCACAGGGGTCTATGGCTACACCTTC; cdr3_aa: CASSLTTGVYGYTF
j_call: TRBJ1-6; d_call: TRBD1; v_call: TRBV10-3; clone_size: once; cdr3_nt: TGTGCCATCGGACAGGGGTCCCCGGCATCACCCCTCCACTTT; cdr3_aa: CAIGQGSPASPLHF
j_call: TRBJ2-6; d_call: -; v_call: TRBV5-6; clone_size: -; cdr3_nt: TGTGCCAGCAGCCCCGGGGGACCCTCTGGGGCCAACGTCCTGACTTTC; cdr3_aa: CASSPGGPSGANVLTF
j_call: TRBJ2-1; d_call: TRBD2; v_call: TRBV6-5; clone_size: -; cdr3_nt: TGTGCCAGCAGTTACCAGCAGACTAGCGGGGAGCAGTTCTTC; cdr3_aa: CASSYQQTSGEQFF
j_call: TRBJ2-7; d_call: -; v_call: TRBV5-6; clone_size: -; cdr3_nt: TGTGCCAGCAGCTTGGATCGTAGGGAACTCGGCGAGCAGTACTTC; cdr3_aa: CASSLDRRELGEQYF
j_call: TRBJ2-5; d_call: -; v_call: TRBV5-8; clone_size: -; cdr3_nt: TGTGCCAGCAGCTTGGCTCGGGTCAGAACCCAAGAGACCCAGTACTTC; cdr3_aa: CASSLARVRTQETQYF
j_call: TRBJ2-2; d_call: -; v_call: TRBV18; clone_size: -; cdr3_nt: TGTGCCAGCTCCTTGAATCTCCCAGGGTACACCGGGGAGCTGTTTTTT; cdr3_aa: CASSLNLPGYTGELFF
j_call: TRBJ2-7; d_call: TRBD2; v_call: TRBV28; clone_size: -; cdr3_nt: TGTGCCGGGTCTAGCGGGACCCTCTCCTACGAGCAGTACTTC; cdr3_aa: CAGSSGTLSYEQYF
j_call: TRBJ2-1; d_call: TRBD2; v_call: TRBV5-1; clone_size: -; cdr3_nt: TGCGCCAGCAGCCCAGGGACTAATCTATTGTTGGATGAGCAGTTCTTC; cdr3_aa: CASSPGTNLLLDEQFF
j_call: TRBJ2-2; d_call: TRBD1; v_call: TRBV4-1; clone_size: -; cdr3_nt: TGCGCCAGCAGCTCCCGGGACAGGGGGTTGACCGGGGAGCTGTTTTTT; cdr3_aa: CASSSRDRGLTGELFF
j_call: TRBJ2-5; d_call: -; v_call: TRBV9; clone_size: -; cdr3_nt: TGTGCCAGCAGCGTATCCCCCGGGGCCAGGGATGAGACCCAGTACTTC; cdr3_aa: CASSVSPGARDETQYF
j_call: TRBJ2-6; d_call: -; v_call: TRBV18; clone_size: -; cdr3_nt: TGTGCCAGCTCACCACTGCCGCTGGTCTATGGGGCCAACGTCCTGACTTTC; cdr3_aa: CASSPLPLVYGANVLTF
j_call: TRBJ2-2; d_call: -; v_call: TRBV7-7; clone_size: -; cdr3_nt: TGTGCCAGCAGCCTCCCGGGACCTCTAGCCGAGCTGTTTTTT; cdr3_aa: CASSLPGPLAELFF
j_call: TRBJ1-5; d_call: TRBD1; v_call: TRBV7-8; clone_size: -; cdr3_nt: TGTGCCAGCAGCTTAGCCCAGGGGGTCCTGGGCAATCAGCCCCAGCATTTT; cdr3_aa: CASSLAQGVLGNQPQHF
j_call: TRBJ1-1; d_call: TRBD1; v_call: TRBV7-3; clone_size: -; cdr3_nt: TGTGCCAGCAGCCCGGACAGGGGCTCTGAAGCTTTCTTT; cdr3_aa: CASSPDRGSEAFF
j_call: TRBJ2-7; d_call: TRBD1; v_call: TRBV10-2; clone_size: -; cdr3_nt: TGCGCCAGCAGTGGTAGGACAGGGACCTACGAGCAGTACTTC; cdr3_aa: CASSGRTGTYEQYF
j_call: TRBJ2-2; d_call: -; v_call: TRBV28; clone_size: -; cdr3_nt: TGTGCCAGCAGTCCGGGAGACAGACCCACCGGGGAGCTGTTTTTT; cdr3_aa: CASSPGDRPTGELFF
j_call: TRBJ2-3; d_call: TRBD2; v_call: TRBV5-5; clone_size: -; cdr3_nt: TGTGCCAGCAAGAGGTTAGCGGGAGGCCCCACAGATACGCAGTATTTT; cdr3_aa: CASKRLAGGPTDTQYF
j_call: TRBJ2-7; d_call: -; v_call: TRBV6-1; clone_size: -; cdr3_nt: TGTGCCAGCAAACCCCAGACAGGTTGGGATTACGAGCAGTACTTC; cdr3_aa: CASKPQTGWDYEQYF
j_call: TRBJ1-5; d_call: -; v_call: TRBV2; clone_size: -; cdr3_nt: TGTGCCAGCAGTGGGGGCAGCCAGGGGCAGCCCCAGCATTTT; cdr3_aa: CASSGGSQGQPQHF
j_call: TRBJ2-7; d_call: TRBD2; v_call: TRBV5-1; clone_size: -; cdr3_nt: TGCGCCAGCAGCCCGGCGGCGGGAGGGTTTTACGAGCAGTACTTC; cdr3_aa: CASSPAAGGFYEQYF
j_call: TRBJ1-1; d_call: -; v_call: TRBV6-6; clone_size: -; cdr3_nt: TGTGCCAGCAGTTACTCGCGGGAGGGCACTGAAGCTTTCTTT; cdr3_aa: CASSYSREGTEAFF
j_call: TRBJ1-1; d_call: TRBD1; v_call: TRBV11-2; clone_size: few; cdr3_nt: TGTGCCAGCAGCTTTACGACAGGGTTAACTGAAGCTTTCTTT; cdr3_aa: CASSFTTGLTEAFF
j_call: TRBJ1-1; d_call: -; v_call: TRBV27; clone_size: -; cdr3_nt: TGTGTCTCGACCCAGAACACTGAAGCTTTCTTT; cdr3_aa: CVSTQNTEAFF
j_call: TRBJ2-1; d_call: -; v_call: TRBV6-5; clone_size: -; cdr3_nt: TGTGCCAGCCAGGGTGGCCCCTACAATGAGCAGTTCTTC; cdr3_aa: CASQGGPYNEQFF
j_call: TRBJ2-7; d_call: -; v_call: TRBV6-8; clone_size: -; cdr3_nt: TGTGCCAGCAGCATCCGAAAGGGCGGTATGAGCTCCTACGAGCAGTACTTC; cdr3_aa: CASSIRKGGMSSYEQYF
j_call: TRBJ2-5; d_call: TRBD2; v_call: TRBV6-1; clone_size: -; cdr3_nt: TGTGCCAGCAGTGAACTAGCGGGAGCAGGAGAGACCCAGTACTTC; cdr3_aa: CASSELAGAGETQYF
j_call: TRBJ1-3; d_call: -; v_call: TRBV9; clone_size: -; cdr3_nt: TGTGCCAGCAGCGTAGGTCACGGGACCCGGGGAAACACCATATATTTT; cdr3_aa: CASSVGHGTRGNTIYF
j_call: TRBJ2-7; d_call: -; v_call: TRBV10-3; clone_size: once; cdr3_nt: TGTGCCATCAGTGAGCGGGCGGGCCCCTACGAGCAGTACTTC; cdr3_aa: CAISERAGPYEQYF
j_call: TRBJ2-3; d_call: -; v_call: TRBV18; clone_size: -; cdr3_nt: TGTGCCAGCTCACCGGGGCGGGCCCCCACAGATACGCAGTATTTT; cdr3_aa: CASSPGRAPTDTQYF
j_call: TRBJ2-7; d_call: -; v_call: TRBV5-1; clone_size: -; cdr3_nt: TGCGCCAGCAGCTTGGCGGCGGGTTTCTACGAGCAGTACTTC; cdr3_aa: CASSLAAGFYEQYF